Reported below is one T cell receptor beta chain. The antigen remains unidentified. Subjects aged 18 to 65 presented with newly diagnosed hyperthyroidism of less than 2 months' duration. The blood sample dates from first hyperthyroidism diagnosis, preceding any ophthalmopathy symptoms. This sample was included in a study of T cells in Graves' hyperthyroidism and ophthalmopathy. Per germline, CDR1 MNHEY and CDR2 SVGAGI. The CDR3 extends over 17 amino acids. The J segment lost 0 bases and the V segment lost 2 bases, leaving 8 bases of the junction unmatched. Study conclusions and caveats: Ophthalmopathy stood apart from stable hyperthyroidism in a 13 V-J model.

The source material, RNA transcripts, was used to amplify TCR beta CDR3 regions. When the TCR CDR3 underwent first-round RT-PCR, the HTBI primer set was used. One entry per CDR3 protein results from TCRdb running MiXCR on the multiplex PCR reads. The sample includes nearly 600,000 distinct CDR3 sequences, more than 11% of them seen just once. The chain joins TRBV6-5 to TRBJ2-3, with 7 bases identical to TRBD2. Sequencing used blood. The clonotype originates from a woman in her 30s with Graves' hyperthyroidism that later progressed to Graves' ophthalmopathy. The CDR3 protein is CASSYEVSRESTDTQYF. The DNA of the CDR3 is TGTGCCAGCAGTTACGAGGTCTCGCGGGAGAGCACAGATACGCAGTATTTT.